The rows below give T cell receptor beta chains drawn from one sample of a study of blood T cell repertoires in COVID-19. Using immunoSEQ multiplex PCR, the repertoire was profiled, and TCRdb retains in-frame clones only, with some absent. The data contain about 160,000 clones, roughly 84% of them singletons. Material: peripheral blood. Receptor source: a woman in her forties or fifties with COVID-19, enrolled during active disease. CDR3s include the opening cysteine and the closing phenylalanine or tryptophan. A D gene is named only where the DNA matches it firmly. Only part of the rows carry a size: once, few, many, or a class if the clone is expanded.

TRBV15	-	TRBD1	TRBJ1-2	TGTGCCACCAGCAGAGATACAGGGGGCAACTATGGCTACACCTTC	CATSRDTGGNYGYTF
TRBV6-6	many	-	TRBJ2-1	TGTGCCAGCATATTGGCTCCCTGGCGGGACAATGAGCAGTTCTTC	CASILAPWRDNEQFF
TRBV9	once	-	TRBJ2-3	TGTGCCAGCAGCGTAACGACGGGGGGCACAGATACGCAGTATTTT	CASSVTTGGTDTQYF
TRBV29-1	-	-	TRBJ2-3	TGCAGCGTTGAACGGCTGACAACTAGCACAGATACGCAGTATTTT	CSVERLTTSTDTQYF
TRBV3-1/TRBV3-2	-	-	TRBJ1-2	TGTGCCAGCAGCCAAGATTCACAGGGCAGCTATGGCTACACCTTC	CASSQDSQGSYGYTF
TRBV5-4	once	-	TRBJ2-5	TGTGCCAGCACCGCGGGGGCCCAAGAGACCCAGTACTTC	CASTAGAQETQYF
TRBV5-1	-	-	TRBJ2-7	TGCGCCAGCAGCTTGGCGGCAGGCTACGAGCAGTACTTC	CASSLAAGYEQYF
TRBV7-6	once	TRBD2	TRBJ2-1	TGTGCCAGCAGTCCTAGCGGTACATCGGCAAATGAGCAGTTCTTC	CASSPSGTSANEQFF
TRBV5-6	-	TRBD1	TRBJ1-2	TGTGCCAGCAGCACACCGGCAGGGGGGGGCTACACCTTC	CASSTPAGGGYTF
TRBV20-1	-	-	TRBJ1-6	TGCAGTGCTAGTTCAGGGGCCATTTCACCCCTCCACTTT	CSASSGAISPLHF
TRBV2	-	-	TRBJ2-7	TGTGCCAGTGTACAACAGACCAGTTCATACGAGCAGTACTTC	CASVQQTSSYEQYF
TRBV7-7	-	TRBD1	TRBJ1-2	TGTGCTAGCAGCCTCCCCGGGACAGGGTCGGGTGGCTACACCTTC	CASSLPGTGSGGYTF
TRBV7-2	-	TRBD2	TRBJ2-5	TGTGCCAGCAGTTCCGGACTAGCGGGGAATCAAGAGACCCAGTACTTC	CASSSGLAGNQETQYF
TRBV24-1	once	-	TRBJ2-3	TGTGCCACCAGTGATGGAGGGATGACAGATACGCAGTATTTT	CATSDGGMTDTQYF
TRBV7-2	-	TRBD2	TRBJ2-7	TGTGCCAGCAGCTTAGCGCTGGGACTAGCGGACGAGCAGTACTTC	CASSLALGLADEQYF
TRBV2	-	TRBD1	TRBJ1-6	TGTGCCAGCAGTGACCCGCCCTTGACAGGGGCCAACATGAATTCACCCCTCCACTTT	CASSDPPLTGANMNSPLHF
TRBV6-5	-	TRBD2	TRBJ2-1	TGTGCCAGCAGTTACGGCGGGGGGGCCTGGGACGATGAGCAGTTCTTC	CASSYGGGAWDDEQFF
TRBV29-1	-	TRBD1	TRBJ1-2	TGCAGCGTTGAACGGGGACAGGGAGGCTATGGCTACACCTTC	CSVERGQGGYGYTF
TRBV2	-	TRBD1	TRBJ1-5	TGTGCCAGCAGAGGGACAGCGTCCTCGGGGCAGCCCCAGCATTTT	CASRGTASSGQPQHF
TRBV11-2	-	-	TRBJ2-1	TGTGCCAGCAGCTTACCCCATTCCAATGAGCAGTTCTTC	CASSLPHSNEQFF
TRBV28	-	-	TRBJ1-1	TGTGCCAGCAGTTTATCACCGGGTGCAGCTTTCTTT	CASSLSPGAAFF
TRBV7-9	-	-	TRBJ2-5	TGTGCCAGCAGTAACTTGCGGACCCAGTACTTC	CASSNLRTQYF